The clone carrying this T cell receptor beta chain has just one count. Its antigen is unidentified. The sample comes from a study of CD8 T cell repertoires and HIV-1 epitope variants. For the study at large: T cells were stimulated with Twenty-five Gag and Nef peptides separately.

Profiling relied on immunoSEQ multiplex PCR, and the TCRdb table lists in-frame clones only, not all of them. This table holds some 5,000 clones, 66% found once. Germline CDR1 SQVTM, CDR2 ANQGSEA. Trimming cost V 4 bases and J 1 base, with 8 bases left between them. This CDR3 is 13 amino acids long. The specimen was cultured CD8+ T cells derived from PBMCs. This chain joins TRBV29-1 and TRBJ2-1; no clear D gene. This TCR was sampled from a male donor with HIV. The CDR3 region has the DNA TGCAGCGTTGTTCGCCCGTCCTACAATGAGCAGTTCTTC. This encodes CSVVRPSYNEQFF.